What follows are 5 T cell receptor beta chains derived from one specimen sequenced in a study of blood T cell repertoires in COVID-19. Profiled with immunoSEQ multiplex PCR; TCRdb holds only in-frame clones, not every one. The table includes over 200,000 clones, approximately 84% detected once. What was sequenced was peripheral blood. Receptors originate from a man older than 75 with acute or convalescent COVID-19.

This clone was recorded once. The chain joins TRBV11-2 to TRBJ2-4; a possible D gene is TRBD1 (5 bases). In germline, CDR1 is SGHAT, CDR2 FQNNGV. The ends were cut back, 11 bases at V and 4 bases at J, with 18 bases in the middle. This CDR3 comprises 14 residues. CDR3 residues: CASRAGIGKNIQYF. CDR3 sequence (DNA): TGTGCCTCAAGGGCAGGGATCGGTAAAAACATTCAGTACTTC.

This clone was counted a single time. The CDR3 DNA is TGTGCCTGGAGCCGACTAGCGGGAGCCTACGAGCAGTACTTC. It translates to CAWSRLAGAYEQYF. V is TRBV30 and J is TRBJ2-7, with 12 positions matching TRBD2. Germline V lookup: CDR1 GTSNPN, CDR2 SVGIG (reference sequence). The CDR3 consists of 14 residues. J was trimmed by 2 bases and V by 3 bases; bases with no gene match: 2.

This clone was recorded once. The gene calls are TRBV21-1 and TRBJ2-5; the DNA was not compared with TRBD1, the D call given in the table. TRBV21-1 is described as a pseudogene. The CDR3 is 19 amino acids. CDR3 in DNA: TGTGCCAGCAGCAAATGGGCCCGGTGGGCAGGGTATAGCCAAGAGACCCAGTACTTC. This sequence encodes CASSKWARWAGYSQETQYF.

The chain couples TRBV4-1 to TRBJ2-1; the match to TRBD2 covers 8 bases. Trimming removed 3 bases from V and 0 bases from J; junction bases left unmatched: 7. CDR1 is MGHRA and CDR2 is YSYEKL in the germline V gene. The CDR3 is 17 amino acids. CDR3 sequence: CASSQGTRQFSYNEQFF. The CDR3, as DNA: TGCGCCAGCAGCCAGGGGACTAGACAATTCTCCTACAATGAGCAGTTCTTC.

The CDR3 nucleotides are TGTGCCAGCTCCACTCCGGGACAGGGGAGGTCTAATGAAAAACTGTTTTTT. Its protein product is CASSTPGQGRSNEKLFF. The chain recombines TRBV28 with TRBJ1-4; 10 bases align to TRBD1. CDR1 MDHEN and CDR2 SYDVKM come from the germline V gene. The CDR3 contains 17 residues. V lost 8 bases, J lost 3 bases, and 12 bases stayed unmatched.